A selection of T cell receptor beta chains follows, all from one sample in a study of human T cells and chemical hapten exposure. Using its own MiXCR run on the RACE reads, TCRdb lists one record per CDR3 protein. The sample lists about 290,000 distinct CDR3 sequences, almost 8% occurring once. The material sequenced was whole blood, taken in connection with sensitization to the hapten diphenylcyclopropenone (DPC). All receptors come from a man between 18 and 29 years old with alopecia areata. Some clones in this sample may be carry-over from other donors' samples. Both conserved end residues are part of each CDR3. Fields, in order: V gene, D gene, clone size, J gene, CDR3 DNA, CDR3 protein. The D gene is left open where the match is weak. Size is omitted from some rows. Given values are once, few, many or a class for expanded clones.

v_gene: TRBV12-3/TRBV12-4
d_gene: NA
abundance: NA
j_gene: TRBJ2-7
CDR3nt: TGTGCCAGCAGTTTACCCGGACAGAAGGCGTACGAGCAGTACTTC
CDR3aa: CASSLPGQKAYEQYF

v_gene: TRBV25-1
d_gene: TRBD1
abundance: many
j_gene: TRBJ2-7
CDR3nt: TGTGCCAGCAGTGTTACAGGGGTGGTGGGGGAGCAGTACTTC
CDR3aa: CASSVTGVVGEQYF

v_gene: TRBV4-3
d_gene: NA
abundance: few
j_gene: TRBJ2-2
CDR3nt: TGCGCCAGCAGCCAAGAGCCAACAGGGAACACCGGGGAGCTGTTTTTT
CDR3aa: CASSQEPTGNTGELFF

v_gene: TRBV5-1
d_gene: TRBD1
abundance: many
j_gene: TRBJ2-5
CDR3nt: TGCGCCAGCAGCTTAACCCGGACAGGGGGCGGAGAGACCCAGTACTTC
CDR3aa: CASSLTRTGGGETQYF

v_gene: TRBV6-5
d_gene: NA
abundance: NA
j_gene: TRBJ1-1
CDR3nt: TGTGCCAGCAGGCACGGACTGATCATGAACACTGAAGCTTTCTTT
CDR3aa: CASRHGLIMNTEAFF

v_gene: TRBV12-3/TRBV12-4
d_gene: TRBD1
abundance: NA
j_gene: TRBJ2-3
CDR3nt: TGTGCCAGCAGTCGGGACAGGGTGCAAGATACGCAGTATTTT
CDR3aa: CASSRDRVQDTQYF

v_gene: TRBV3-1
d_gene: NA
abundance: many
j_gene: TRBJ2-2
CDR3nt: TGTGCCAGCAGCCAACCCCCGTGGACGGGTTACACCGGGGAGCTGTTTTTT
CDR3aa: CASSQPPWTGYTGELFF

v_gene: TRBV6-2/TRBV6-3
d_gene: NA
abundance: NA
j_gene: TRBJ2-3
CDR3nt: TGTGCCAGCAGTTACCCTACCACCGGTCTAGCACCGGACACAGATACGCAGTATTTT
CDR3aa: CASSYPTTGLAPDTDTQYF

v_gene: TRBV4-1
d_gene: NA
abundance: NA
j_gene: TRBJ2-7
CDR3nt: TGCGCCAGCAGCCAAGAGTCCAGGGCCATTTACGAGCAGTACTTC
CDR3aa: CASSQESRAIYEQYF

v_gene: TRBV12-3/TRBV12-4
d_gene: NA
abundance: few
j_gene: TRBJ1-2
CDR3nt: TGTGCCAGCCGACTCGCGGGGGCTAACTATGGCTACACCTTC
CDR3aa: CASRLAGANYGYTF

v_gene: TRBV5-1
d_gene: NA
abundance: few
j_gene: TRBJ2-7
CDR3nt: TGCGCCAGCAGCTTGGGGACCGACGAGCAGTACTTC
CDR3aa: CASSLGTDEQYF

v_gene: TRBV3-1
d_gene: NA
abundance: NA
j_gene: TRBJ1-5
CDR3nt: TGTGCCAGCAGCCAACAGGTTGGGCAGCCCCAGCATTTT
CDR3aa: CASSQQVGQPQHF

v_gene: TRBV6-2/TRBV6-3
d_gene: NA
abundance: few
j_gene: TRBJ1-2
CDR3nt: TGTGCCAGCAGGCGCAGGGTCGGGGATGGCTACACCTTC
CDR3aa: CASRRRVGDGYTF

v_gene: TRBV5-1
d_gene: TRBD1
abundance: NA
j_gene: TRBJ1-1
CDR3nt: TGCGCCAGCAGCTTGGTGGGGACAGGAGGTGAAGCTTTCTTT
CDR3aa: CASSLVGTGGEAFF

v_gene: TRBV7-9
d_gene: NA
abundance: few
j_gene: TRBJ1-1
CDR3nt: TGTGCCAGCAGTCCTCGGACAGAAATGAACACTGAAGCTTTCTTT
CDR3aa: CASSPRTEMNTEAFF

v_gene: TRBV7-2
d_gene: NA
abundance: NA
j_gene: TRBJ2-5
CDR3nt: TGTGCCAGCAGCTTAGGCGAGGAGGAAGAGACCCAGTACTTC
CDR3aa: CASSLGEEEETQYF

v_gene: TRBV29-1
d_gene: NA
abundance: many
j_gene: TRBJ1-2
CDR3nt: TGCAGCGTTGAAGATCAGGGGCAGAACTATGGCTACACCTTC
CDR3aa: CSVEDQGQNYGYTF

v_gene: TRBV12-3/TRBV12-4
d_gene: NA
abundance: few
j_gene: TRBJ2-4
CDR3nt: TGTGCCAGCAGTCCCCTGGGTGTGGATCCCGAGGCCAAAAACATTCAGTACTTC
CDR3aa: CASSPLGVDPEAKNIQYF

v_gene: TRBV4-1
d_gene: NA
abundance: NA
j_gene: TRBJ1-2
CDR3nt: TGCGCCAGCAGCCATACGGGCAGGGGAAACTATGGCTACACCTTC
CDR3aa: CASSHTGRGNYGYTF

v_gene: TRBV24-1
d_gene: TRBD1
abundance: NA
j_gene: TRBJ1-1
CDR3nt: TGTGCCACCAGTGGGACAGGAGTATCTGAAGCTTTCTTT
CDR3aa: CATSGTGVSEAFF

v_gene: TRBV3-1
d_gene: NA
abundance: few
j_gene: TRBJ1-2
CDR3nt: TGTGCCAGCAGCCAACCCGGGCAGGATGGCTACACCTTC
CDR3aa: CASSQPGQDGYTF

v_gene: TRBV27
d_gene: TRBD1
abundance: few
j_gene: TRBJ1-1
CDR3nt: TGTGCCAGCAGTTCTAACAGGGGTGAAGCTTTCTTT
CDR3aa: CASSSNRGEAFF

v_gene: TRBV3-1
d_gene: NA
abundance: many
j_gene: TRBJ1-6
CDR3nt: TGTGCCAGCAGTAAACAGGAGGGTAATTCACCCCTCCACTTT
CDR3aa: CASSKQEGNSPLHF

v_gene: TRBV5-1
d_gene: TRBD2
abundance: NA
j_gene: TRBJ2-6
CDR3nt: TGCGCCAGTAGGGCGGGAGCTGGGGCCAACGTCCTGACTTTC
CDR3aa: CASRAGAGANVLTF

v_gene: TRBV5-4
d_gene: NA
abundance: few
j_gene: TRBJ2-5
CDR3nt: TGTGCCAGCAGCTTGAACAGCAGACAAGAGACCCAGTACTTC
CDR3aa: CASSLNSRQETQYF

v_gene: TRBV10-3
d_gene: TRBD1
abundance: many
j_gene: TRBJ1-4
CDR3nt: TGTGCCATCAGTGAGAATACAGGGGGACGTGAAAAACTGTTTTTT
CDR3aa: CAISENTGGREKLFF

v_gene: TRBV6-5
d_gene: TRBD1
abundance: few
j_gene: TRBJ1-2
CDR3nt: TGTGCCAGCAGTTATGGGGGACAGGGCAGTGGCTACACCTTC
CDR3aa: CASSYGGQGSGYTF

v_gene: TRBV20-1
d_gene: TRBD1
abundance: few
j_gene: TRBJ2-7
CDR3nt: TGCAGTGCCAACGACAGGGGGATTTACGAGCAGTACTTC
CDR3aa: CSANDRGIYEQYF

v_gene: TRBV9
d_gene: TRBD1
abundance: many
j_gene: TRBJ2-3
CDR3nt: TGTGCCAGCAGCACATGGGGGACAGGGAAGGATACGCAGTATTTT
CDR3aa: CASSTWGTGKDTQYF

v_gene: TRBV7-8
d_gene: NA
abundance: NA
j_gene: TRBJ2-3
CDR3nt: TGTGCCAGCAGCTTCGTTGCTTTCAGATCATCTAGCACAGATACGCAGTATTTT
CDR3aa: CASSFVAFRSSSTDTQYF

v_gene: TRBV6-6
d_gene: NA
abundance: many
j_gene: TRBJ1-1
CDR3nt: TGTGCCAGCAGTTCAACGCAGACGACTGAAGCTTTCTTT
CDR3aa: CASSSTQTTEAFF

v_gene: TRBV18
d_gene: TRBD1
abundance: NA
j_gene: TRBJ1-6
CDR3nt: TGTGCCAGCTCACCATCTGACGGGACAGGGGTTTCACCCCTCCACTTT
CDR3aa: CASSPSDGTGVSPLHF

v_gene: TRBV7-2
d_gene: NA
abundance: NA
j_gene: TRBJ2-2
CDR3nt: TGTGCCAGCAGCCCCCAGGTCCCCGGGGAGCTGTTTTTT
CDR3aa: CASSPQVPGELFF

v_gene: TRBV6-5
d_gene: NA
abundance: many
j_gene: TRBJ1-2
CDR3nt: TGTGCCACCAGACAGGTCAACTATGGCTACACCTTC
CDR3aa: CATRQVNYGYTF

v_gene: TRBV11-3
d_gene: NA
abundance: few
j_gene: TRBJ2-1
CDR3nt: TGTGCCAGCAGCTTACTCCCTCCGGACGATGAGCAGTTCTTC
CDR3aa: CASSLLPPDDEQFF

v_gene: TRBV25-1
d_gene: NA
abundance: few
j_gene: TRBJ2-5
CDR3nt: TGTGCCAGCAGCCAGGGATTCCAAGAGACCCAGTACTTC
CDR3aa: CASSQGFQETQYF

v_gene: TRBV9
d_gene: TRBD1
abundance: NA
j_gene: TRBJ2-2
CDR3nt: TGTGCCAGCAGCGCGGGACAGGTTCGAACCGGGGAGCTGTTTTTT
CDR3aa: CASSAGQVRTGELFF

v_gene: TRBV25-1
d_gene: NA
abundance: many
j_gene: TRBJ1-2
CDR3nt: TGTGCCAGCAGTGAATTTATGGGTAGTCCTCAGACCTTC
CDR3aa: CASSEFMGSPQTF

v_gene: TRBV19
d_gene: TRBD1
abundance: few
j_gene: TRBJ1-2
CDR3nt: TGTGCCAGTAGTCCACGGACAGGTGGCTACACCTTC
CDR3aa: CASSPRTGGYTF

v_gene: TRBV10-3
d_gene: TRBD1
abundance: many
j_gene: TRBJ2-5
CDR3nt: TGTGCCATCAGAGGGACAGGGAAATCCCAGTACTTC
CDR3aa: CAIRGTGKSQYF

v_gene: TRBV4-3
d_gene: NA
abundance: few
j_gene: TRBJ2-3
CDR3nt: TGCGCCAGCAGCCAAGGACTAGTTCGGTACACAGATACGCAGTATTTT
CDR3aa: CASSQGLVRYTDTQYF

v_gene: TRBV20-1
d_gene: NA
abundance: many
j_gene: TRBJ1-5
CDR3nt: TGCAGTGCTCCCGAAGGACAAAAATACCACAATCAGCCCCAGCATTTT
CDR3aa: CSAPEGQKYHNQPQHF

v_gene: TRBV7-9
d_gene: NA
abundance: NA
j_gene: TRBJ2-1
CDR3nt: TGTGCCAGACGTGCAGAATTTGACAATGAGCAGTTCTTC
CDR3aa: CARRAEFDNEQFF

v_gene: TRBV4-2
d_gene: TRBD1
abundance: NA
j_gene: TRBJ2-1
CDR3nt: TGTGCCAGCAGCCAAGTTGGGGACAGTGCCTACAATGAGCAGTTCTTC
CDR3aa: CASSQVGDSAYNEQFF

v_gene: TRBV7-2
d_gene: NA
abundance: few
j_gene: TRBJ1-1
CDR3nt: TGTGCCAGCAGCTTAGAGCGGGGCCCTGAAGCTTTCTTT
CDR3aa: CASSLERGPEAFF

v_gene: TRBV6-6
d_gene: NA
abundance: many
j_gene: TRBJ1-2
CDR3nt: TGTGCCAGCAGTTACCTAAACAGCCGCTACACCTTC
CDR3aa: CASSYLNSRYTF

v_gene: TRBV6-2/TRBV6-3
d_gene: TRBD1
abundance: NA
j_gene: TRBJ2-1
CDR3nt: TGTGCCAGCAGTTCTACAGGGGGCGCCTACAATGAGCAGTTCTTC
CDR3aa: CASSSTGGAYNEQFF

v_gene: TRBV20-1
d_gene: NA
abundance: many
j_gene: TRBJ1-5
CDR3nt: TGCAGTGTCGCCCTATATGGACAGCCAAATCAGCCCCAGCATTTT
CDR3aa: CSVALYGQPNQPQHF

v_gene: TRBV21-1
d_gene: NA
abundance: few
j_gene: TRBJ1-3
CDR3nt: TGTGCCAGCAGCAAAGGAGGAGGAATTTTTGGAAACACCATATATTTT
CDR3aa: CASSKGGGIFGNTIYF

v_gene: TRBV7-9
d_gene: NA
abundance: many
j_gene: TRBJ1-1
CDR3nt: TGTGCCAGCAGCTTAGGGATCCGGGGCACTGAAGCTTTCTTT
CDR3aa: CASSLGIRGTEAFF

v_gene: TRBV5-1
d_gene: NA
abundance: few
j_gene: TRBJ1-1
CDR3nt: TGCGCCAGCAGCTTGGGGGCGAGGGCTTTCTTT
CDR3aa: CASSLGARAFF

v_gene: TRBV12-3/TRBV12-4
d_gene: TRBD1
abundance: few
j_gene: TRBJ1-2
CDR3nt: TGTGCCAGCAGGCCCACAGGGGATAACTATGGCTACACCTTC
CDR3aa: CASRPTGDNYGYTF

v_gene: TRBV9
d_gene: TRBD1
abundance: many
j_gene: TRBJ2-1
CDR3nt: TGTGCCAGCAGCAACTGGGACAGGGGGCGGAGAAATGAGCAGTTCTTC
CDR3aa: CASSNWDRGRRNEQFF

v_gene: TRBV5-5
d_gene: NA
abundance: many
j_gene: TRBJ1-6
CDR3nt: TGTGCCAGCAGCTTGGACCCAGGGAATTCACCCCTCCACTTT
CDR3aa: CASSLDPGNSPLHF

v_gene: TRBV4-3
d_gene: NA
abundance: many
j_gene: TRBJ2-7
CDR3nt: TGCGCCAGCAGCCAAGTCCTGGCGGCTGCGTCCTACGAGCAGTACTTC
CDR3aa: CASSQVLAAASYEQYF

v_gene: TRBV10-3
d_gene: NA
abundance: few
j_gene: TRBJ2-6
CDR3nt: TGTGCCATCAGTGACGGCGCCCTGCAGGGGTCCGGGGCCAACGTCCTGACTTTC
CDR3aa: CAISDGALQGSGANVLTF

v_gene: TRBV5-1
d_gene: NA
abundance: NA
j_gene: TRBJ2-3
CDR3nt: TGCGCCAGCAGCCCCCTAGGGGGAGATACGCAGTATTTT
CDR3aa: CASSPLGGDTQYF

v_gene: TRBV7-8
d_gene: TRBD1
abundance: few
j_gene: TRBJ1-6
CDR3nt: TGTGCCAGCAGCTTAGAGAGACAGGGAGCACCCCTCCACTTT
CDR3aa: CASSLERQGAPLHF

v_gene: TRBV25-1
d_gene: NA
abundance: few
j_gene: TRBJ1-1
CDR3nt: TGTGCCAGCAGTGATTCGCCGGGGACTGAAGCTTTCTTT
CDR3aa: CASSDSPGTEAFF